This is a list of T cell receptor beta chains from one sample in a study of shared clonotypes between healthy human individuals. Profiled with immunoSEQ multiplex PCR; TCRdb holds only in-frame clones, not every one. The sample consists of millions of clones, 85% to 95% of them appearing once. Sequenced sample: naive CD4+ T cells from PBMCs. Receptors were obtained from a man aged 18 to 35 in good health. Some clones in this sample may be carry-over from other donors' samples. The CDR3 runs from the conserved cysteine through the conserved F or W. The D gene is left open where the match is weak. Clone size is shown for a subset of rows, as once, few, many or a class of expanded clone.

>TRBD1|TRBV2|NA|TRBJ1-1
TGTGCCAGGAAGGGGGCGTTAAGCACTGAAGCTTTCTTT
CARKGALSTEAFF
>TRBD1|TRBV18|NA|TRBJ1-2
TGTGCCAGCTCACCACCTACAGGGGTCTTTGGCTACACCTTC
CASSPPTGVFGYTF
>TRBD1|TRBV7-9|NA|TRBJ2-7
TGTGCCAGCATCAAATCCGGGACAGGGGGCGAGCAGTACTTC
CASIKSGTGGEQYF
>NA|TRBV5-1|NA|TRBJ1-2
TGCGCCAGCAGCTTGGGGGCAGGGGATGGCTACACCTTC
CASSLGAGDGYTF
>NA|TRBV11-2|NA|TRBJ1-1
TGTGCCAGCATCCGAAGTCGGGTGGGCCCGGGGACTGAAGCTTTCTTT
CASIRSRVGPGTEAFF
>TRBD2|TRBV6-6|NA|TRBJ2-7
TGTGCCAGCCGCCTAGCGGGACTCACCCACGAGCAGTACTTC
CASRLAGLTHEQYF
>NA|TRBV6-1|once|TRBJ1-4
TGTGCCAGCAGCGCACAGTTAACTAATGAAAAACTGTTTTTT
CASSAQLTNEKLFF
>TRBD1|TRBV5-1|NA|TRBJ2-3
TGCGCCAGCAGCTTACAGGGGGCCGCAGATACGCAGTATTTT
CASSLQGAADTQYF
>TRBD1|TRBV29-1|NA|TRBJ2-3
TGCAGCGGGGGACAGATCCTCACAGATACGCAGTATTTT
CSGGQILTDTQYF
>NA|TRBV28|NA|TRBJ2-1
TGTGCCAGCAGCACCCCAACTGCGGGAAACAATGAGCAGTTCTTC
CASSTPTAGNNEQFF
>TRBD2|TRBV10-3|NA|TRBJ2-3
TGTGCCATCCGGAGCGGGAGTACAGATACGCAGTATTTT
CAIRSGSTDTQYF
>TRBD1|TRBV19|NA|TRBJ2-2
TGTGCCATAGCTGGGACAGGGGGCACCGGGGAGCTGTTTTTT
CAIAGTGGTGELFF
>NA|TRBV7-6|few|TRBJ1-1
TGTGCCAGCAGCTTAGGCCAGAACACTGAAGCTTTCTTT
CASSLGQNTEAFF
>NA|TRBV5-1|NA|TRBJ1-4
TGCGCCAGCAGCTCTGGACAGAATAATGAAAAACTGTTTTTT
CASSSGQNNEKLFF
>NA|TRBV6-1|NA|TRBJ1-2
TGTGCCACGATGAAAGAGACGGAGCTTGGCTACACCTTC
CATMKETELGYTF
>NA|TRBV14|NA|TRBJ2-7
TGTGCCAGCAGTCCTACAGGGTACGAGCAGTACTTC
CASSPTGYEQYF
>NA|TRBV19|NA|TRBJ1-5
TGTGCCAGTAAAGTCGCGGGGCAGGAACAGCCCCAGCATTTT
CASKVAGQEQPQHF
>NA|TRBV6-5|NA|TRBJ1-1
TGTGCCAGCAGTAACCGGAGAGAAGCTTTCTTT
CASSNRREAFF
>TRBD1|TRBV5-1|NA|TRBJ1-2
TGCGCCAGCAGCCCCGATTCGGACAGGTGGGGTGGCTACACCTTC
CASSPDSDRWGGYTF
>TRBD1|TRBV5-1|NA|TRBJ1-5
TGCGCCAGCAGCTCGACAGGGCCCAATCAGCCCCAGCATTTT
CASSSTGPNQPQHF
>TRBD2|TRBV10-3|once|TRBJ2-5
TGTGCCATCAGTGGGACTAGCGGGAGGGCCGGGGGCGAGACCCAGTACTTC
CAISGTSGRAGGETQYF
>TRBD1|TRBV27|NA|TRBJ1-2
TGTGCCAGCCGAGTTTTCGGGTTGGACAGGGGGCTCTCTAACTATGGCTACACCTTC
CASRVFGLDRGLSNYGYTF
>NA|TRBV27|NA|TRBJ2-2
TGTGCCAGCAGTCCTATACCCCTAAACACCGGGGAGCTGTTTTTT
CASSPIPLNTGELFF
>TRBD2|TRBV18|NA|TRBJ2-3
TGTGCCAGCTCGATACTAGCGGGGGGCACAGATACGCAGTATTTT
CASSILAGGTDTQYF
>TRBD1|TRBV7-6|NA|TRBJ2-6
TGTGCCAGCAGCTCGGGACAGGGGGCGGTGGTCGGGGCCAACGTCCTGACTTTC
CASSSGQGAVVGANVLTF
>NA|TRBV27|NA|TRBJ2-1
TGTGCCAGCAGTTTTGACGGGAGCTTTAACAATGAGCAGTTCTTC
CASSFDGSFNNEQFF
>TRBD1|TRBV5-1|NA|TRBJ1-1
TGCGCCAGCAGCTCACGGACAGGGTCGACTGAAGCTTTCTTT
CASSSRTGSTEAFF
>NA|TRBV10-1|NA|TRBJ2-7
TGCGCCAGCTCTCTAGGGATCTCCTACGAGCAGTACTTC
CASSLGISYEQYF
>NA|TRBV28|few|TRBJ1-1
TGTGCCGCATCAATGAACACTGAAGCTTTCTTT
CAASMNTEAFF
>NA|TRBV27|once|TRBJ2-1
TGTGCCAGCAGTGAACTGGGGCAATCCTACAATGAGCAGTTCTTC
CASSELGQSYNEQFF
>NA|TRBV5-1|few|TRBJ2-2
TGCGCCAGCAGTACGACAGGAGAGAACACCGGGGAGCTGTTTTTT
CASSTTGENTGELFF
>NA|TRBV4-2|NA|TRBJ2-5
TGTGCCAGCAGCGGAATGGGCGGGCTGGTACCAGAGACCCAGTACTTC
CASSGMGGLVPETQYF
>TRBD2|TRBV9|NA|TRBJ2-3
TGTGCCAGCAGCTCCCTAGCGGGAGGGCTTGGAGATACGCAGTATTTT
CASSSLAGGLGDTQYF
>NA|TRBV6-9|NA|TRBJ2-7
TGTGCCCCGGGAAGGGCCTACGAGCAGTACTTC
CAPGRAYEQYF
>NA|TRBV18|NA|TRBJ1-1
TGTGCCAGCTCACCACTCCCCGCCACTGAAGCTTTCTTT
CASSPLPATEAFF
>TRBD2|TRBV5-5|NA|TRBJ2-1
TGTGCCAGCAGCCCGGAGTCTAGCGGGAGGAATGAGCAGTTCTTC
CASSPESSGRNEQFF
>NA|TRBV19|NA|TRBJ1-2
TGTGCCAGTAGGGCGGCCTGGACAGCTTCTAACTATGGCTACACCTTC
CASRAAWTASNYGYTF
>TRBD1|TRBV5-4|NA|TRBJ1-2
TGTGCCAGCAGCTTCGACAGGGCTAACTATGGCTACACCTTC
CASSFDRANYGYTF
>TRBD1|TRBV28|NA|TRBJ1-2
TGTGCCAGCAGTCGAGACAGGGGAGGACCCAATGGCTACACCTTC
CASSRDRGGPNGYTF
>NA|TRBV10-1|few|TRBJ2-1
TGCGCCACATCTGGGACTCCACAGTTCTTC
CATSGTPQFF
>NA|TRBV5-4|few|TRBJ1-1
TGTGCCAGCAGCTTGGTTGCCCCAGGGTCGAACACTGAAGCTTTCTTT
CASSLVAPGSNTEAFF
>NA|TRBV4-1|NA|TRBJ1-2
TGCGCCAGCAGCCGCGTCGGGGTTGGGAGCTATGGCTACACCTTC
CASSRVGVGSYGYTF